This passage covers 6 T cell receptor beta chains from one sample sequenced in a study of T cell responses to AZD1222 COVID-19 vaccine. The protocol was immunoSEQ multiplex PCR, while the TCRdb copy is restricted to in-frame clones and leaves out a portion. This sample carries 80,000 or so clones, roughly nine tenths of them seen once, and the ten largest clones take roughly 4.8%. This sample comprised peripheral blood, obtained 28 days after the second AZD1222 dose. The source of these receptors is an adult who received the AZD1222 COVID-19 vaccine.

This rearrangement joins TRBV6-1 to TRBJ2-1; weak D call: TRBD1 (6 bases). Germline lookup yields CDR1 MNHNS and CDR2 SASEGT. Trimming took 0 bases from V and 0 from J, leaving 9 bases between them. CDR3 length: 16 amino acids. Here the CDR3 reads CASSEALGGSYNEQFF. The DNA for the CDR3 is TGTGCCAGCAGTGAAGCCTTAGGGGGCTCCTACAATGAGCAGTTCTTC.

V is TRBV10-3 and J is TRBJ1-6; TRBD1 aligns across 7 bases. This CDR3 has 14 residues. V lost 2 bases, J lost 11 bases, and 6 bases stayed unmatched. Per the germline V gene, CDR1 is ENHRY and CDR2 is SYGVKD. The CDR3 region has the DNA TGTGCCATCAGTGAGCCGAATGACAGGGCACCCCTCCACTTT. Translation: CAISEPNDRAPLHF.

The chain joins TRBV30 to TRBJ2-1, with a possible D match to TRBD2 (6 bases). Between the trimmed V and J ends, which lost 2 bases and 2 bases, there was a span of 16 bases. CDR1 and CDR2 (germline): GTSNPN, SVGIG (reference sequence). There are 16 residues in the CDR3. The CDR3 sequence is CAWSRPGVAAYNEQFF. In DNA form, the CDR3 reads TGTGCCTGGAGTCGCCCCGGGGTAGCGGCCTACAATGAGCAGTTCTTC.

V usage is TRBV28 and J usage is TRBJ1-2, with D uncertain. The CDR3 has 14 amino acids. The V end lost 6 bases, the J end lost 8 bases, and 19 bases lay between the germline ends. CDR1 is MDHEN and CDR2 is SYDVKM in the germline V gene. The CDR3 protein is CASSLLAGLGGYTF. Here the CDR3 DNA reads TGTGCCAGCAGCTTACTCGCAGGCCTCGGGGGCTACACCTTC.

The chain couples TRBV6-2 or TRBV6-3 to TRBJ1-1; D not certain. The CDR3 has 16 amino acids. V was trimmed by 0 bases and J by 3 bases, leaving 14 bases between them. Germline V lookup: CDR1 MNHEY, CDR2 SVGEGT. CDR3: CASSYSMAEGHTEAFF. In nucleotides, the CDR3 is TGTGCCAGCAGTTACTCGATGGCAGAAGGGCACACTGAAGCTTTCTTT.

The rearrangement links TRBV7-3 to TRBJ2-1, with 10 bases identical to TRBD2. The germline gives CDR1 SGHTA, CDR2 FQGTGA. The CDR3 is 17 amino acids. J gave up 4 bases and V 1 base, and 7 bases lay outside the gene matches. CDR3 loop: CASSLIDSGREYNEQFF. CDR3 bases: TGTGCCAGCAGCTTAATCGACAGCGGGAGGGAATACAATGAGCAGTTCTTC.